The 31 T cell receptor beta chains reported below all come from one sample, sequenced in a study of post-analysis software for immune sequencing data. Study outcomes and limitations: The five TRBV segments detected at higher frequency in patients than in controls included TRBV5-6, TRBV5-1 and TRBV20-1.

Every TCR beta cDNA library bore unique molecular identifiers. TCRdb re-analysed the PCR reads in MiXCR, keeping a single row per CDR3 protein. This sample carries hundreds of thousands of distinct CDR3 sequences, 25% to 30% of them seen once, and the ten largest clones take more than 0.45%. These receptors' antigens are unknown. The sample comprised blood. These receptor sequences come from a girl under 18 with multiple sclerosis.

This chain joins TRBV18 and TRBJ2-7, with 13 positions matching TRBD2. The J call is in doubt because the DNA end fits TRBJ2-1 better. The germline CDR1 and CDR2 sequences are KGHSH and LQKENI. The CDR3 loop spans 16 amino acids. The CDR3 sequence: CASSAPGLAGVCEQFF. Here the CDR3 DNA reads TGTGCCAGCTCAGCTCCAGGACTAGCGGGAGTATGTGAGCAGTTCTTC.

This chain connects TRBV5-1 to TRBJ2-7; D is undetermined. Per germline, CDR1 SGHRS and CDR2 YFSETQ. V was clipped by 4 bases and J by 3 bases, with 14 bases between them. The CDR3 covers 14 residues. The CDR3 nucleotides are TGCGCCAGCAGCAGGGATTATAGGCTCTACGAGCAGTACTTC. It encodes CASSRDYRLYEQYF. The whole variable domain, remainder taken from reference TRBV5-1 and TRBJ2-7, is KAGVTQTPRYLIKTRGQQVTLSCSPISGHRSVSWYQQTPGQGLQFLFEYFSETQRNKGNFPGRFSGRQFSNSRSEMNVSTLELGDSALYLCASSRDYRLYEQYFGPGTRLTVT.

This clonotype was seen a few times. The chain uses TRBV20-1 and TRBJ2-4; 9 nucleotides line up with TRBD1. The germline CDR1 and CDR2 sequences are DFQATT and SNEGSKA (reference sequence). This CDR3 contains 15 residues. V shed 2 bases, J shed 6 bases, and the junction held 8 bases outside the gene matches. The CDR3 loop reads CSARRPGQGVNIQYF. The CDR3, as DNA: TGCAGTGCTAGAAGGCCGGGACAGGGAGTAAACATTCAGTACTTC.

This chain uses TRBV18 with TRBJ1-6, with TRBD1 identical over 8 bases. This CDR3 comprises 14 residues. Looked up from germline, CDR1 is KGHSH and CDR2 is LQKENI. The J segment lost 8 bases and the V segment lost 2 bases, leaving 2 bases of the junction unmatched. The CDR3 DNA follows: TGTGCCAGCTCACCAAACAGGGGGGATTCACCCCTCCACTTT. Amino acids: CASSPNRGDSPLHF.

The table lists this clonotype with many counts. The rearrangement uses TRBV20-1 and TRBJ2-1; the D is unclear. From germline, CDR1 is DFQATT and CDR2 SNEGSKA (reference sequence). V was shortened by 0 bases and J by 0 bases, with 15 bases between the two germline ends. The CDR3 is 17 amino acids. The CDR3 here is CSARDPFAAVSYNEQFF. In DNA, the CDR3 is TGCAGTGCTAGAGACCCCTTCGCGGCCGTCTCCTACAATGAGCAGTTCTTC.

This clonotype was observed many times. This chain's CDR3 is CASSLDGQGVGETQYF. For the CDR3, the DNA is TGCGCCAGCAGCTTGGATGGACAGGGGGTAGGAGAGACCCAGTACTTC. This chain connects TRBV5-1 to TRBJ2-5, with 10 positions matching TRBD1. CDR3 length: 16 residues. The J segment lost 4 bases and the V segment lost 0 bases, leaving 6 bases of the junction unmatched. Germline lookup yields CDR1 SGHRS and CDR2 YFSETQ. The variable domain in full, completed from reference TRBV5-1 and TRBJ2-5, reads KAGVTQTPRYLIKTRGQQVTLSCSPISGHRSVSWYQQTPGQGLQFLFEYFSETQRNKGNFPGRFSGRQFSNSRSEMNVSTLELGDSALYLCASSLDGQGVGETQYFGPGTRLLVL.

This clonotype appeared a few times. The chain links TRBV7-9 to TRBJ2-3; D is possibly TRBD2 (6 bases). The CDR3 extends over 14 amino acids. Germline CDR1 and CDR2: SEHNR and FQNEAQ (reference sequence). The V end was cut by 5 bases, the J end by 8 bases, with 17 bases between. The CDR3 here is CASSLPTQGGTQYF. CDR3 nucleotide sequence: TGTGCCAGCAGCCTACCAACTCAGGGAGGTACGCAGTATTTT.

The chain carries TRBV6-5 and TRBJ1-1; D is possibly TRBD1 (6 bases). CDR1 and CDR2 from the germline V gene are MNHEY and SVGAGI. V lost 6 bases to trimming and J lost 1 base, with 9 bases between them. The CDR3 sequence is 13 residues long. CDR3 sequence (DNA): TGTGCCAGCAGGATGGGACAGAACACTGAAGCTTTCTTT. Protein: CASRMGQNTEAFF.

This clonotype was observed a handful of times. This chain uses TRBV27 with TRBJ2-1; D not certain. Germline values: CDR1 MNHEY, CDR2 SMNVEV (reference sequence). Trimming pared 5 bases from V and 8 bases from J, leaving 13 bases between. The CDR3 contains 13 residues. The CDR3 loop is CASSPVPRDEQFF. Written as DNA, the CDR3 is TGTGCCAGCAGTCCAGTCCCTCGGGATGAGCAGTTCTTC.

This chain joins TRBV2 and TRBJ1-2; D gene ambiguous. V dropped 2 bases and J dropped 8 bases, with 21 bases sitting between them. CDR3 length equals 16 residues. Germline V gene data show CDR1 as SNHLY and CDR2 as FYNNEI. CDR3: CASSERTGVDTPGYTF. In DNA form, the CDR3 reads TGTGCCAGCAGTGAACGTACCGGCGTTGACACTCCGGGCTACACCTTC.

In this sample, this clonotype turned up many times. This chain connects TRBV4-3 to TRBJ2-3; D is possibly TRBD2 (5 bases). The V gene's germline CDR1 is LGHNA and CDR2 YSLEER. Trimming pared 1 base from V and 3 bases from J, leaving 11 bases between. The CDR3 is made up of 15 amino acids. This CDR3 is CASSQGERGTDTQYF. CDR3 coding DNA: TGCGCCAGCAGCCAAGGCGAGAGAGGGACAGATACGCAGTATTTT.

V is TRBV20-1 and J is TRBJ2-3, with D possibly being TRBD2 (6 bases). The CDR3 is 13 residues long. Germline CDR1 DFQATT, CDR2 SNEGSKA (reference sequence). Trimming stripped 7 bases from V and 4 bases from J, with 15 bases between. The CDR3 sequence is CSVRERRADTQYF. The DNA of the CDR3 is TGCAGTGTCCGGGAGAGGCGTGCAGATACGCAGTATTTT.

On this clonotype itself: An end of the junction does not agree with germline; a read error may underlie this. The chain recombines TRBV6-4 with TRBJ2-3; maybe TRBD2 (5 bases). Germline V gene data show CDR1 as MRHNA and CDR2 as SNTAGT. This CDR3 is 13 amino acids long. The CDR3, as DNA: TGTGCCAGCAGTGTCCTAGCTACAGATACGCGGTATTTT. This codes for CASSVLATDTRYF.

This clonotype was found a few times. The chain links TRBV29-1 to TRBJ1-2; possibly TRBD1 for D (5 bases). This CDR3 comprises 12 residues. Germline CDR1 reads SQVTM; CDR2 reads ANQGSEA. The V and J ends lost 4 bases and 4 bases respectively, with 10 bases between them. The CDR3 DNA sequence: TGCAGCGTTGGAGACAGTCCCTATGGCTACACCTTC. Amino acids: CSVGDSPYGYTF.

This clonotype was seen a few times. The gene calls are TRBV6-5 and TRBJ2-7, with 7 bases that match TRBD1. The CDR3 is 15 amino acids. CDR1 is MNHEY and CDR2 is SVGAGI in the germline V gene. V trimming: 2 bases; J trimming: 0 bases; junction bases outside the gene matches: 4. The CDR3 region is CASSYGDSHSYEQYF. DNA for the CDR3: TGTGCCAGCAGTTACGGGGACAGCCACTCCTACGAGCAGTACTTC.

This clonotype was found a few times. This chain joins TRBV5-1 and TRBJ1-5; the D is unclear. Germline assignment: CDR1 SGHRS and CDR2 YFSETQ. V lost 4 bases to trimming and J lost 5 bases, with 19 bases between them. The CDR3 length is 16 residues. CDR3 DNA sequence: TGCGCCAGCAGCGAACATCGGCACCAGAAGGATCAGCCCCAGCATTTT. Encoded protein: CASSEHRHQKDQPQHF.

This clonotype was found many times. The chain links TRBV28 to TRBJ2-1; 8 positions agree with TRBD2. Germline V gene sequence: CDR1 MDHEN, CDR2 SYDVKM. V was pared by 3 bases and J by 10 bases, with 8 bases of the junction left unmatched. The CDR3 is made up of 14 amino acids. CDR3 DNA: TGTGCCAGCAGTTTCGAGCGGGAGCTTTGGGAGCAGTTCTTC. This encodes CASSFERELWEQFF.

The CDR3 sequence is CASSQGAVPLHF. CDR3 sequence (DNA): TGTGCCAGCAGCCAAGGGGCGGTACCCCTCCACTTT. The chain joins TRBV14 to TRBJ1-6; D call uncertain. From germline, CDR1 is SGHDN and CDR2 FVKESK. The CDR3 is made up of 12 amino acids. V was pared by 1 base and J by 12 bases, with 7 bases between. The whole variable domain, remainder taken from reference TRBV14 and TRBJ1-6, is EAGVTQFPSHSVIEKGQTVTLRCDPISGHDNLYWYRRVMGKEIKFLLHFVKESKQDESGMPNNRFLAERTGGTYSTLKVQPAELEDSGVYFCASSQGAVPLHFGNGTRLTVT.

The chain links TRBV27 to TRBJ2-5, with 8 bases matching TRBD1. J was trimmed by 5 bases and V by 5 bases; bases with no gene match: 10. This CDR3 is 15 amino acids long. Germline V gene data show CDR1 as MNHEY and CDR2 as SMNVEV (reference sequence). The CDR3 bases are TGTGCCAGCAGTCTTTGGACAGGGCGGCGGGAGACCCAGTACTTC. This translates into CASSLWTGRRETQYF.

The sample holds a few counts of this clonotype. The genes are TRBV27 and TRBJ1-5, with no clear D. There are 12 residues in the CDR3. With 5 bases removed from V and 6 bases from J, the gap between germline ends came to 8 bases. Germline lookup yields CDR1 MNHEY and CDR2 SMNVEV (reference sequence). CDR3 amino acids: CASSVPGQPQHF. Written as DNA, the CDR3 is TGTGCCAGCAGTGTCCCGGGTCAGCCCCAGCATTTT.

The chain is built from TRBV20-1 and TRBJ2-1; unclear D gene. Germline V lookup: CDR1 DFQATT, CDR2 SNEGSKA (reference sequence). This CDR3 contains 13 residues. Deletions cut 6 bases from V and 1 base from J, with 10 bases between. Here the CDR3 reads CSAPLESYNEQFF. CDR3 sequence (DNA): TGCAGTGCGCCACTGGAATCCTACAATGAGCAGTTCTTC.

CDR3 amino acids: CASTPGPTDTQYF. CDR3 coding DNA: TGTGCCAGCACCCCTGGGCCCACAGATACGCAGTATTTT. The chain uses TRBV28 and TRBJ2-3; no firm D call. Germline V gene lookup returns CDR1 MDHEN and CDR2 SYDVKM. The CDR3 spans 13 residues. V was trimmed by 7 bases and J by 2 bases, leaving 10 bases between them.

The V gene is TRBV20-1, the J gene TRBJ2-2, with 15 positions matching TRBD2. Trimming cost V 6 bases and J 7 bases; bases outside gene matches: 6. Per the germline V gene, CDR1 is DFQATT and CDR2 is SNEGSKA (reference sequence). This CDR3 comprises 15 residues. This CDR3 is CSARTSGRASGELFF. CDR3 in DNA: TGCAGTGCGCGGACTAGCGGGAGGGCTAGCGGGGAGCTGTTTTTT.

The chain carries TRBV5-6 and TRBJ2-5, with D hard to call. V gave up 0 bases and J gave up 8 bases, with 11 bases separating them. CDR1 and CDR2 from the germline V gene are SGHDT and YYEEEE. The CDR3 covers 13 residues. This CDR3 is CASSLVAQVTQYF. Written as DNA, the CDR3 is TGTGCCAGCAGCTTGGTGGCTCAGGTCACCCAGTACTTC.

There are a few counts of this clonotype. V gene TRBV9 combines with J gene TRBJ2-1, with D possibly being TRBD2 (5 bases). Germline-derived CDR1 and CDR2 are SGDLS and YYNGEE. The ends were cut back, 3 bases at V and 0 bases at J, with 10 bases in the middle. The CDR3 loop spans 15 amino acids. CDR3 region: CASSGHTSSYNEQFF. The CDR3 DNA reads TGTGCCAGCAGCGGTCACACTAGCTCCTACAATGAGCAGTTCTTC.

This clonotype has just a few counts. The chain employs TRBV20-1 and TRBJ2-1; D gene uncertain. The V and J ends lost 0 bases and 0 bases respectively, with 15 bases between them. Germline-derived CDR1 and CDR2 are DFQATT and SNEGSKA (reference sequence). The CDR3 totals 17 residues. The CDR3 coding sequence is TGCAGTGCTAGAGATTCCCTAGGCGGCTTCTCCTACAATGAGCAGTTCTTC. Its translation: CSARDSLGGFSYNEQFF.

The chain combines TRBV6-5 with TRBJ2-3, with D hard to call. The CDR3 runs 13 residues. Germline assignment: CDR1 MNHEY and CDR2 SVGAGI. With 2 bases removed from V and 6 bases from J, the gap between germline ends came to 9 bases. CDR3 residues: CASSYVPMDTQYF. The CDR3 DNA reads as TGTGCCAGCAGTTACGTCCCCATGGATACGCAGTATTTT.

This clonotype was counted between two and nine times. The rearrangement links TRBV27 to TRBJ1-2, with a weak D call TRBD1 (5 bases). The CDR3 has 15 amino acids. Germline V CDR1 and CDR2: MNHEY, SMNVEV (reference sequence). Trimming left V 5 bases short and J 5 bases short, with 18 bases between. CDR3 region: CASSGGGAGEYGYTF. The CDR3 DNA reads as TGTGCCAGCAGTGGTGGTGGGGCAGGTGAATATGGCTACACCTTC.

This clonotype has only a few counts. V is TRBV29-1 and J is TRBJ1-1; 7 nucleotides align to TRBD1. With V trimmed by 0 bases and J by 7 bases, 5 bases remained unmatched. The length of the CDR3 is 13 residues. Germline V CDR1 and CDR2: SQVTM, ANQGSEA. CDR3 nucleotide sequence: TGCAGCGTTGAAGATTACCGACAGGGTGAAGCTTTCTTT. Its protein product is CSVEDYRQGEAFF.

This sequence joins TRBV25-1 and TRBJ1-6, with D possibly TRBD1 on 6 matching bases. The CDR3 is 16 residues long. V dropped 2 bases and J dropped 4 bases, with 12 bases sitting between them. Germline CDR1 and CDR2: MGHDK and SYGVNS. This CDR3 is CASSEPGQSYNSPLHF. For the CDR3, the DNA is TGTGCCAGCAGTGAACCAGGACAGTCTTATAATTCACCCCTCCACTTT.

This clonotype was picked up many times. V usage is TRBV10-3 and J usage is TRBJ2-3, with TRBD2 as a possible D gene (6 bases). V was clipped by 4 bases and J by 2 bases, with 16 bases between them. Germline CDR1 reads ENHRY; CDR2 reads SYGVKD. The CDR3 covers 16 residues. CDR3 DNA sequence: TGTGCCATCAGTGCGGTGGGCGGGGTCAACACAGATACGCAGTATTTT. Translated, it gives CAISAVGGVNTDTQYF.